A single sample gave rise to the 3 T cell receptor beta chains below, sequenced in a study of blood T cell repertoires in COVID-19. Generated by immunoSEQ multiplex PCR, the TCRdb table keeps only in-frame clones and is missing some. The sample records a few hundred thousand clones, approximately 86% being singletons. What was sequenced was peripheral blood. The receptors come from a woman aged 45-59 years with COVID-19, enrolled during active disease.

This clone was recorded once. This rearrangement joins TRBV3-1 (or the pseudogene TRBV3-2) to TRBJ1-2, with D possibly being TRBD1 (5 bases). V was pared by 5 bases and J by 4 bases, with 8 bases between. This CDR3 spans 12 amino acids. The germline CDR1 and CDR2 sequences are LGHDT and YNNKEL (reference sequence). Here the CDR3 DNA reads TGTGCCAGCAGCATGGACACCTATGGCTACACCTTC. Its protein is CASSMDTYGYTF.

CDR3 region: CASSQSWGEQPQHF. CDR3 in DNA: TGTGCCAGCAGCCAATCGTGGGGGGAACAGCCCCAGCATTTT. The chain links TRBV3-1 (or the pseudogene TRBV3-2) to TRBJ1-5, with D possibly being TRBD1 (5 bases). Germline V CDR1 and CDR2: LGHDT, YNNKEL (reference sequence). This CDR3 contains 14 residues. Trimming removed 2 bases at V and 7 bases at J, with 12 bases between.

A note on this clone: The junction departs from the called germline gene at one end, perhaps through a read error. The chain employs TRBV7-2 and TRBJ1-3; D unresolved. The CDR3 spans 14 residues. Germline V lookup: CDR1 SGHTA, CDR2 FQGNSA. The CDR3 sequence is CASSPGPAGNTIYF. The DNA of the CDR3 is TGTGCCAGCAGCCCTGGGCCAGCTGGGAACACCATATATTTT.